This T cell receptor beta chain came from a study of blood T cell repertoires in COVID-19. The age range of participants was about 18 to 90 years, with residence in about two dozen US areas. The CDR3 runs to 15 residues. Trimming removed 0 bases from V and 5 bases from J, with 11 bases in between. CDR1 is SGDLS and CDR2 is YYNGEE in the germline V gene. Some clones are missing from TCRdb's copy, which holds only in-frame ones; the method was immunoSEQ multiplex PCR. This table has 400,000 or so clones, 80% to 95% appearing once. There are a few counts of this clone. Source material: PBMCs or T cells enriched from blood (not recorded which). This clonotype originated in a man between 18 and 35 years old who had recovered from COVID-19. The chain uses TRBV9 and TRBJ1-4; D gene unclear. The DNA for the CDR3 is TGTGCCAGCAGCGTAGATGCGGGGAAGAATGAAAAACTGTTTTTT. It is translated as CASSVDAGKNEKLFF.